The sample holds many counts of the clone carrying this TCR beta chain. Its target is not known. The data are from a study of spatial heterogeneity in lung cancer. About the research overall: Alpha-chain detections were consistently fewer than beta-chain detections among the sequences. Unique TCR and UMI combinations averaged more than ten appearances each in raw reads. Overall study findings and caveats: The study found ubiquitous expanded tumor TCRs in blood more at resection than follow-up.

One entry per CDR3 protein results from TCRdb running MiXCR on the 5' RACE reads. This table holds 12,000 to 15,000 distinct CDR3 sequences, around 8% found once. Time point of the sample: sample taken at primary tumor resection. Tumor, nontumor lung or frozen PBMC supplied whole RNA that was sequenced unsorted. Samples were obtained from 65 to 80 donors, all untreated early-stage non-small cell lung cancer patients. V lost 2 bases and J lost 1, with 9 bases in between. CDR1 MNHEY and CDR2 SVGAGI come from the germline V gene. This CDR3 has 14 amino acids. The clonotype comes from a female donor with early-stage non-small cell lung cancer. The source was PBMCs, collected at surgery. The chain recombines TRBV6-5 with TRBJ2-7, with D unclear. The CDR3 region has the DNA TGTGCCAGCAGTTACGACCCGGTTTCCTACGAGCAGTACTTC. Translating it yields CASSYDPVSYEQYF.